The 20 T cell receptor beta chains presented below share a single source sample, sequenced in a study of T cell responses to AZD1222 COVID-19 vaccine. Repertoires were generated with immunoSEQ multiplex PCR, while TCRdb's copy carries only in-frame clones and drops some. The sample consists of about 49,000 clones, over 60% of them appearing once. Specimen: peripheral blood, collected on day 0 of AZD1222 vaccination. Receptors originate from an adult in good health.

The chain joins TRBV7-8 to TRBJ1-1, with TRBD1 as a possible D gene (5 bases). This CDR3 has 15 amino acids. Per germline, CDR1 SGHVS and CDR2 FQNEAQ. V dropped 1 base and J dropped 5 bases, with 14 bases sitting between them. The CDR3 DNA is TGTGCCAGCAGCTTAGAAAGGATCGGGGGTACTGAAGCTTTCTTT. This sequence encodes CASSLERIGGTEAFF.

The rearrangement links TRBV10-3 to TRBJ2-5; either TRBD1 or TRBD2 may fit D (6 bases each). CDR3 length equals 13 residues. Germline CDR1 and CDR2: ENHRY and SYGVKD. V dropped 10 bases and J dropped 5 bases, with 17 bases sitting between them. CDR3 sequence (DNA): TGTGCCACCCAGGGGACTTCCGGGGAGACCCAGTACTTC. Protein product: CATQGTSGETQYF.

J is TRBJ1-2 and V is TRBV7-3; 8 bases align to TRBD1. Trimming cost V 1 base and J 3 bases; bases outside gene matches: 4. Germline-derived CDR1 and CDR2 are SGHTA and FQGTGA. CDR3 size: 15 residues. The CDR3 sequence is CASSLNDRGDYGYTF. CDR3 DNA sequence: TGTGCCAGCAGCTTAAACGACAGGGGTGACTATGGCTACACCTTC. Drawing the rest from reference TRBV7-3 and TRBJ1-2, the complete variable domain is GAGVSQTPSNKVTEKGKYVELRCDPISGHTALYWYRQSLGQGPEFLIYFQGTGAADDSGLPNDRFFAVRPEGSVSTLKIQRTERGDSAVYLCASSLNDRGDYGYTFGSGTRLTVV.

V usage is TRBV3-1 (or the pseudogene TRBV3-2) and J usage is TRBJ1-1; maybe TRBD1 (6 bases). Trimming cost V 2 bases and J 11 bases, with 15 bases left between them. CDR1 is LGHDT and CDR2 is YNNKEL in the germline V gene (reference sequence). The CDR3 length is 13 residues. CDR3 in amino acids: CASSQRQAGFAFF. The CDR3 nucleotides read TGTGCCAGCAGCCAAAGACAGGCAGGATTTGCTTTCTTT.

The rearrangement links TRBV5-1 to TRBJ2-1; 11 nucleotides align to TRBD2. V was clipped by 2 bases and J by 7 bases; unmatched bases: 5. In germline, CDR1 is SGHRS, CDR2 YFSETQ. The CDR3 loop spans 15 amino acids. CDR3 in DNA: TGCGCCAGCAGCTTACTAGCGGGAGAAGGGAATGAGCAGTTCTTC. Translating gives CASSLLAGEGNEQFF.

This clone was picked up a small number of times. The V gene is TRBV28, the J gene TRBJ1-5; 8 bases fit TRBD1. CDR3 length: 16 amino acids. CDR1 MDHEN and CDR2 SYDVKM come from the germline V gene. The V gene end was trimmed by 6 bases and the J gene end by 3 bases; junction bases not matched to a gene: 10. The CDR3 sequence is CASRPPGQVNNQPQHF. The CDR3 nucleotides read TGTGCCAGCAGACCACCGGGACAGGTAAACAATCAGCCCCAGCATTTT.

The chain recombines TRBV6-6 with TRBJ2-7; 12 bases match TRBD2. The trim removed 6 bases at V and 2 bases at J, leaving 8 bases unmatched. The CDR3 has 16 amino acids. Germline V gene sequence: CDR1 MNHNY, CDR2 SVGAGI (reference sequence). The CDR3 DNA sequence: TGTGCCAGCAGGCGATCCCGACTAGCGGGGGCCTACGAGCAGTACTTC. Its translation: CASRRSRLAGAYEQYF.

The rearrangement uses TRBV5-1 and TRBJ2-7, with 9 bases identical to TRBD1. The junction had 6 bases not matched to a gene; V was cut back by 4 bases and J by 1 base. CDR3 length: 15 amino acids. Germline CDR1 and CDR2: SGHRS and YFSETQ. This CDR3 reads CASSKAGQGSYEQYF. CDR3 coding DNA: TGCGCCAGCAGCAAAGCGGGACAGGGTTCCTACGAGCAGTACTTC.

The CDR3 loop is CASRQGPGQPQHF. In DNA, the CDR3 is TGTGCCAGCCGACAGGGGCCAGGGCAGCCCCAGCATTTT. The J gene is TRBJ1-5, the V gene TRBV3-1 (or the pseudogene TRBV3-2); 8 bases are shared with TRBD1. Germline V gene lookup returns CDR1 LGHDT and CDR2 YNNKEL (reference sequence). V dropped 8 bases and J dropped 7; count of bases not matched to a gene: 7. This CDR3 comprises 13 residues.

V gene TRBV11-2 combines with J gene TRBJ1-1, with D hard to call. This CDR3 spans 13 amino acids. Per germline, CDR1 SGHAT and CDR2 FQNNGV. The germline V and J ends were trimmed by 1 base and 4 bases, with 7 bases remaining between them. DNA of the CDR3: TGTGCCAGCAGCTTAGGCCACAGCACTGAAGCTTTCTTT. Its translation: CASSLGHSTEAFF.

The chain couples TRBV7-9 to TRBJ2-1; D gene ambiguous. The length of the CDR3 is 15 residues. V was shortened by 1 base and J by 0 bases, with 7 bases between the two germline ends. Germline V CDR1 and CDR2: SEHNR, FQNEAQ (reference sequence). CDR3 in amino acids: CASSLGRGSYNEQFF. CDR3 DNA sequence: TGTGCCAGCAGCTTAGGTAGAGGCTCCTACAATGAGCAGTTCTTC.

The V call is TRBV7-6, the J call TRBJ2-7, with TRBD2 identical over 10 bases. The CDR3 runs 20 residues. The V and J ends lost 5 bases and 0 bases, in that order; junction bases with no gene match: 19. CDR1 is SGHVS, CDR2 FNYEAQ, per germline. For the CDR3, the DNA is TGTGCCAGCAGCCCAATGGCAGGGCTAGCGGGAGTACGGCTCTCCTACGAGCAGTACTTC. It yields the protein CASSPMAGLAGVRLSYEQYF.

V usage is TRBV7-2 and J usage is TRBJ1-5; 9 bases line up with TRBD1. V was clipped by 1 base and J by 4 bases; unmatched bases: 5. Germline V lookup: CDR1 SGHTA, CDR2 FQGNSA. CDR3 length: 16 amino acids. The CDR3 DNA follows: TGTGCCAGCAGCTTAGTTGGGACAGGGATGAATCAGCCCCAGCATTTT. Translating gives CASSLVGTGMNQPQHF.

This chain links TRBV5-8 with TRBJ2-1; maybe TRBD1 (5 bases). V was clipped by 7 bases and J by 0 bases, with 14 bases between them. The germline gives CDR1 SGHTS, CDR2 YDEGEE. The CDR3 is 15 amino acids. The CDR3 nucleotides are TGTGCCAGCCCAGGACACCACAGCTCCTACAATGAGCAGTTCTTC. Translating gives CASPGHHSSYNEQFF.

This clone occurred a few times. V gene TRBV2 combines with J gene TRBJ1-6, with D tentatively TRBD1 (5 bases). V lost 3 bases, J lost 9 bases, and 12 bases lay in between. The CDR3 runs 14 residues. Per germline, CDR1 SNHLY and CDR2 FYNNEI. DNA for the CDR3: TGTGCCAGCAGTGAGCGGGGCGCGGGTTCACCCCTCCACTTT. Protein: CASSERGAGSPLHF.

The J gene is TRBJ1-2, the V gene TRBV18, with 10 positions matching TRBD1. V was clipped by 3 bases and J by 7 bases; unmatched bases: 5. CDR1 is KGHSH, CDR2 LQKENI, per germline. This CDR3 contains 14 residues. The CDR3 loop reads CASSPGTGDRGYTF. CDR3 DNA: TGTGCCAGCTCACCTGGGACAGGGGATCGTGGCTACACCTTC.

The gene calls are TRBV9 and TRBJ1-6; no clear D. Trimming cost V 0 bases and J 10 bases, with 11 bases left between them. This CDR3 spans 14 amino acids. Germline assignment: CDR1 SGDLS and CDR2 YYNGEE. CDR3 DNA sequence: TGTGCCAGCAGCGTAGCTTCCGGGAGCTCACCCCTCCACTTT. Its protein is CASSVASGSSPLHF.

The J gene is TRBJ1-5, the V gene TRBV28; TRBD1 aligns across 7 bases. The CDR3 covers 15 residues. With 5 bases clipped from V and 9 bases from J, the junction kept 13 bases outside the gene matches. CDR1 is MDHEN and CDR2 is SYDVKM in the germline V gene. The CDR3 DNA follows: TGTGCCAGCAGTCGAGACCCGGGACAGTCCACGCCCCAGCATTTT. Translating it yields CASSRDPGQSTPQHF.

About this clone itself: The junction departs from germline at one end; a sequencing error may be responsible. The rearrangement joins TRBV6-5 to TRBJ2-7; TRBD2 aligns across 7 bases. The CDR3 runs 14 residues. Per the germline V gene, CDR1 is MNHEY and CDR2 is SVGAGI. The CDR3 DNA follows: TGTGCCAGCAGTGACTCGGGACTAATATCCGAGCAGTACTTC. This translates into CASSDSGLISEQYF.

This chain connects TRBV6-5 to TRBJ1-2; D perhaps matches TRBD1 (5 bases). Germline CDR1 MNHEY, CDR2 SVGAGI. V dropped 4 bases and J dropped 5 bases, with 8 bases sitting between them. The CDR3 is 12 amino acids. The CDR3 is CASSSGGYGYTF. The CDR3 DNA sequence: TGTGCCAGCAGTTCCGGGGGGTATGGCTACACCTTC.